The 13 T cell receptor beta chains listed next were all sequenced from one sample in a study of blood T cell repertoires in COVID-19. Using immunoSEQ multiplex PCR, the repertoire was profiled, and TCRdb retains in-frame clones only, with some absent. The table records 70,000 to 85,000 clones, about 90% of them present only once. The sequenced sample consisted of peripheral blood. The receptor source for this set is a woman aged 45-59 years with active or convalescent COVID-19.

The chain is built from TRBV27 and TRBJ1-1; perhaps TRBD1 as D (5 bases). V lost 2 bases and J 1 base, leaving 8 bases between the germline ends. The length of the CDR3 is 14 residues. The germline CDR1 and CDR2 sequences are MNHEY and SMNVEV (reference sequence). CDR3 amino acids: CASSLQGANTEAFF. CDR3 coding DNA: TGTGCCAGCAGTTTACAGGGTGCGAACACTGAAGCTTTCTTT.

The V call is TRBV30, the J call TRBJ1-2, with TRBD1 matching over 7 bases. The CDR3 loop spans 13 amino acids. Germline values: CDR1 GTSNPN, CDR2 SVGIG (reference sequence). V lost 5 bases to trimming and J lost 7 bases; unmatched junction nucleotides: 10. The CDR3 nucleotides read TGTGCCTGGGACAGGGCCGTGGGGCTTGGCTACACCTTC. Translation gives CAWDRAVGLGYTF.

The V call is TRBV7-9, the J call TRBJ1-1; D is possibly TRBD1 (6 bases). Germline CDR1 reads SEHNR; CDR2 reads FQNEAQ (reference sequence). This CDR3 comprises 15 residues. With 4 bases removed from V and 2 bases from J, the gap between germline ends came to 14 bases. CDR3 DNA: TGTGCCAGCAGCTCAGAAACAGGGTTAAACACTGAAGCTTTCTTT. Its translation is CASSSETGLNTEAFF.

This clone has only one observation. The chain recombines TRBV9 with TRBJ2-2; D is unresolved. The CDR3 loop spans 15 amino acids. Trimming left V 3 bases short and J 1 base short, with 10 bases between. Germline V gives CDR1 SGDLS, CDR2 YYNGEE. The CDR3 loop reads CASSAIGLNTGELFF. The CDR3 DNA reads as TGTGCCAGCAGCGCCATCGGTCTGAACACCGGGGAGCTGTTTTTT.

V gene TRBV10-3 combines with J gene TRBJ2-3, with TRBD2 matching over 10 bases. Germline V CDR1 and CDR2: ENHRY, SYGVKD. After removal of 4 bases from V and 2 bases from J, the junction contained 6 bases not matched to a gene. This CDR3 is 16 amino acids long. CDR3 sequence: CAISVLAGASTDTQYF. In DNA, the CDR3 is TGTGCCATCAGTGTCCTAGCGGGGGCTTCCACAGATACGCAGTATTTT.

This chain links TRBV5-1 with TRBJ2-5; 15 bases are a match to TRBD2. Germline V gene lookup returns CDR1 SGHRS and CDR2 YFSETQ. J gave up 4 bases and V 4 bases, and 8 bases lay outside the gene matches. This CDR3 contains 17 residues. The CDR3 region is CASSPPGLAGGRETQYF. In nucleotides, the CDR3 is TGCGCCAGCAGCCCGCCGGGACTAGCGGGGGGACGAGAGACCCAGTACTTC. The full variable domain, in which reference TRBV5-1 and TRBJ2-5 provide the parts outside the CDR3, is KAGVTQTPRYLIKTRGQQVTLSCSPISGHRSVSWYQQTPGQGLQFLFEYFSETQRNKGNFPGRFSGRQFSNSRSEMNVSTLELGDSALYLCASSPPGLAGGRETQYFGPGTRLLVL.

The chain couples TRBV7-2 to TRBJ1-1; the match to TRBD1 covers 9 bases. CDR1 is SGHTA, CDR2 FQGNSA, per germline. This CDR3 is built from 17 residues. After removal of 4 bases from V and 7 bases from J, the junction contained 16 bases not matched to a gene. The CDR3 region has the DNA TGTGCCAGCAGCTCCTCTGGGACAGGGCGAAAGGGAGGTGAAGCTTTCTTT. It codes for CASSSSGTGRKGGEAFF.

This clone was recorded only once. V usage is TRBV7-2 and J usage is TRBJ2-5; TRBD2 might be the D (6 bases). CDR1 is SGHTA and CDR2 is FQGNSA in the germline V gene. Trimming removed 5 bases from V and 1 base from J, with 8 bases in between. This CDR3 is 13 amino acids long. This CDR3 is CASSRGSQETQYF. DNA for the CDR3: TGTGCCAGCAGCCGGGGGAGCCAAGAGACCCAGTACTTC.

This chain links TRBV15 with TRBJ2-1, with TRBD2 identical over 12 bases. Trimming at V came to 3 bases and at J to 5 bases, leaving 17 bases not matched to a gene. Germline CDR1 reads LNHNV; CDR2 reads YYDKDF (reference sequence). The CDR3 is made up of 20 amino acids. Here the CDR3 DNA reads TGTGCCACCAGCAGGGACGCTCGGCTAGCGGGGGGGCCAAAGGACAATGAGCAGTTCTTC. Residues: CATSRDARLAGGPKDNEQFF.

J is TRBJ1-1 and V is TRBV7-9; D unclear. CDR1 is SEHNR, CDR2 FQNEAQ, per germline (reference sequence). The CDR3 loop spans 14 amino acids. Trimming stripped 5 bases from V and 6 bases from J, with 16 bases between. The CDR3 DNA is TGTGCCAGCAGCCTAGAAGGAGGTAGCGCTGAAGCTTTCTTT. Translating gives CASSLEGGSAEAFF.

J is TRBJ1-1 and V is TRBV6-5, with 7 bases fitting TRBD1. V lost 6 bases to trimming and J lost 7 bases; unmatched junction nucleotides: 8. Per germline, CDR1 MNHEY and CDR2 SVGAGI. The CDR3 runs 13 residues. CDR3 coding DNA: TGTGCCAGCAGCCCGGGACAGCCAGTTGAAGCTTTCTTT. This translates into CASSPGQPVEAFF.

J is TRBJ1-2 and V is TRBV18, with 7 bases lining up with TRBD1. Germline V gene sequence: CDR1 KGHSH, CDR2 LQKENI. The V and J ends lost 4 bases and 3 bases, in that order; junction bases with no gene match: 2. The CDR3 runs to 13 residues. The CDR3 sequence: CASSRTGDYGYTF. Written as DNA, the CDR3 is TGTGCCAGCTCACGGACAGGTGACTATGGCTACACCTTC.

This clone was detected only once. The chain has TRBV5-1 and TRBJ2-2, with TRBD2 identical over 12 bases. This CDR3 comprises 18 residues. Trimming removed 4 bases from V and 3 bases from J; junction bases left unmatched: 10. The germline CDR1 and CDR2 sequences are SGHRS and YFSETQ. The CDR3 here is CASSPTPLAGGYTGELFF. The CDR3, as DNA: TGCGCCAGCAGCCCCACCCCACTAGCGGGGGGATACACCGGGGAGCTGTTTTTT.